These 22 T cell receptor beta chains were sequenced from one sample in a study of radiotherapy plus CTLA-4 blockade in lung cancer. Clones were read by immunoSEQ multiplex PCR, and TCRdb kept only the in-frame ones, dropping some. The sample yields 78,000 or so clones, 85% to 90% seen once. Sequencing was performed on peripheral blood, taken from a patient treated with radiotherapy plus ipilimumab. Receptor source: a human donor with non-small cell lung cancer who had stable disease on radiotherapy plus ipilimumab.

This clone was found once. The chain's CDR3 is CASRSQGTTNSPLHF. Here the CDR3 DNA reads TGTGCCAGCAGATCGCAGGGAACAACTAATTCACCCCTCCACTTT. The chain joins TRBV11-2 to TRBJ1-6, with TRBD1 as a possible D gene (5 bases). V lost 6 bases and J 6 bases, leaving 15 bases between the germline ends. Germline lookup yields CDR1 SGHAT and CDR2 FQNNGV. The CDR3 runs 15 residues. Using reference TRBV11-2 and TRBJ1-6 for the parts outside the CDR3, the full variable domain is EAGVAQSPRYKIIEKRQSVAFWCNPISGHATLYWYQQILGQGPKLLIQFQNNGVVDDSQLPKDRFSAERLKGVDSTLKIQPAKLEDSAVYLCASRSQGTTNSPLHFGNGTRLTVT.

This rearrangement joins TRBV19 to TRBJ2-7; no clear D gene. Trimming cost V 0 bases and J 9 bases, with 9 bases left between them. There are 12 residues in the CDR3. Germline CDR1 reads LNHDA; CDR2 reads SQIVND (reference sequence). CDR3 loop: CASSIDRSVQYF. The DNA of the CDR3 is TGTGCCAGTAGTATAGACAGGTCAGTGCAGTACTTC.

The chain uses TRBV30 and TRBJ2-3, with 8 positions matching TRBD1. V trimming: 8 bases; J trimming: 5 bases; junction bases outside the gene matches: 6. The germline V gene has CDR1 GTSNPN and CDR2 SVGIG (reference sequence). CDR3 length: 12 amino acids. The CDR3 nucleotides are TGTGCCCGGGACAGGAGGGGAGATACGCAGTATTTT. It is translated as CARDRRGDTQYF.

J is TRBJ2-7 and V is TRBV6-6, with D hard to call. Germline assignment: CDR1 MNHNY and CDR2 SVGAGI (reference sequence). The CDR3 is 15 residues long. V lost 2 bases and J 0 bases, leaving 11 bases between the germline ends. CDR3 DNA sequence: TGTGCCAGCAGTTACACAACGCCCTACTCCTACGAGCAGTACTTC. Translation gives CASSYTTPYSYEQYF.

The rearrangement uses TRBV9 and TRBJ2-5, with 7 bases matching TRBD2. With 3 bases clipped from V and 7 bases from J, the junction kept 15 bases outside the gene matches. Germline values: CDR1 SGDLS, CDR2 YYNGEE. CDR3 length: 16 amino acids. CDR3 residues: CASSGPNSGGMTTQYF. The CDR3 nucleotides read TGTGCCAGCAGCGGACCAAACTCGGGGGGAATGACGACCCAGTACTTC.

J is TRBJ2-7 and V is TRBV11-3, with D uncertain. The CDR3 covers 14 residues. The V end lost 5 bases, the J end lost 2 bases, and 13 bases lay between the germline ends. Germline V gene lookup returns CDR1 SGHNT and CDR2 YENEEA. CDR3 in amino acids: CASSLRGSAYEQYF. CDR3 nucleotides: TGTGCCAGCAGCCTTCGCGGCTCCGCCTACGAGCAGTACTTC.

The chain links TRBV15 to TRBJ2-7, with TRBD2 identical over 7 bases. The CDR3 is 16 residues long. In germline, CDR1 is LNHNV, CDR2 YYDKDF (reference sequence). The V and J ends lost 1 base and 1 base, in that order; junction bases with no gene match: 7. CDR3 sequence (DNA): TGTGCCACCAGCAGAGTTGGGGGGGTAGCGTCCTACGAGCAGTACTTC. Amino acids: CATSRVGGVASYEQYF.

The chain employs TRBV9 and TRBJ2-1, with 7 nucleotides matching TRBD1. Germline V gene lookup returns CDR1 SGDLS and CDR2 YYNGEE. This CDR3 region has 15 residues. V was pared by 3 bases and J by 0 bases, with 3 bases of the junction left unmatched. The CDR3, as DNA: TGTGCCAGCAGCGCGACAGGGAGCTCCTACAATGAGCAGTTCTTC. Protein sequence: CASSATGSSYNEQFF.

This chain joins TRBV2 and TRBJ2-5, with D hard to call. Near its end, the DNA agrees better with TRBJ2-7, so the J call may be wrong. CDR3 length: 14 residues. Germline V gene data show CDR1 as SNHLY and CDR2 as FYNNEI. The CDR3 DNA reads as TGTGCCAGCCGTCAACGGGTGAGCTCCTACGAGCAGTACTTC. This codes for CASRQRVSSYEQYF.

The J gene is TRBJ1-1, the V gene TRBV29-1; D remains unclear. From germline, CDR1 is SQVTM and CDR2 ANQGSEA. The germline V and J ends were trimmed by 4 bases and 4 bases, with 13 bases remaining between them. The CDR3 covers 13 residues. The CDR3 sequence is CSVGNAPGTEAFF. DNA for the CDR3: TGCAGCGTTGGAAATGCACCTGGCACTGAAGCTTTCTTT.

This clone came up a few times. The rearrangement links TRBV7-6 to TRBJ2-2; D is possibly TRBD2 (5 bases). Germline-derived CDR1 and CDR2 are SGHVS and FNYEAQ. This CDR3 contains 15 residues. Trimming left V 5 bases short and J 4 bases short, with 14 bases between. CDR3 sequence: CASSLYTRTTGELFF. For the CDR3, the DNA is TGTGCCAGCAGCCTTTACACTAGAACCACCGGGGAGCTGTTTTTT.

This sequence joins TRBV4-1 and TRBJ1-2; 10 bases agree with TRBD1. With V trimmed by 0 bases and J by 1 base, 5 bases remained unmatched. CDR3 length equals 17 residues. Germline assignment: CDR1 MGHRA and CDR2 YSYEKL. The CDR3 protein is CASSQDFGTGVNYGYTF. The CDR3, as DNA: TGCGCCAGCAGCCAAGATTTCGGGACAGGGGTTAACTATGGCTACACCTTC.

The chain couples TRBV2 to TRBJ2-3, with TRBD2 matching over 9 bases. Trimming cost V 6 bases and J 5 bases; bases outside gene matches: 15. CDR3 size: 17 residues. Germline V gene lookup returns CDR1 SNHLY and CDR2 FYNNEI. The CDR3 sequence is CASSGETGGRAKDTQYF. In nucleotides, the CDR3 is TGTGCCAGCAGCGGGGAGACCGGCGGGAGGGCCAAAGATACGCAGTATTTT.

CDR3 in DNA: TGTGCCAGCAGCGTCGGACAGAACACTGAAGCTTTCTTT. As protein: CASSVGQNTEAFF. This rearrangement joins TRBV7-9 to TRBJ1-1; D perhaps matches TRBD1 (5 bases). V lost 5 bases and J lost 1, with 8 bases in between. This CDR3 has 13 residues. From germline, CDR1 is SEHNR and CDR2 FQNEAQ (reference sequence).

This clone was observed once. The junction differs from germline at one of its ends, possibly a read error. V is TRBV30 and J is TRBJ1-2; D not certain. The germline CDR1 and CDR2 sequences are GTSNPN and SVGIG (reference sequence). The CDR3 is 12 residues long. The CDR3 DNA is TGTGCCTGGAGTGAAACACAAGGCCGTGAAGGTTTC. The encoded protein is CAWSETQGREGF.

V usage is TRBV10-2 and J usage is TRBJ2-1; TRBD2 aligns across 7 bases. Germline trimming cut 4 bases from V and 0 bases from J; bases unmatched to any gene: 15. CDR3 length equals 19 residues. Germline V lookup: CDR1 WSHSY, CDR2 SAAADI. CDR3: CASSGTRLAQKFSYNEQFF. In DNA form, the CDR3 reads TGCGCCAGCAGTGGAACGAGACTAGCCCAGAAGTTCTCCTACAATGAGCAGTTCTTC.

The V call is TRBV30, the J call TRBJ2-7; D perhaps matches TRBD2 (5 bases). Trimming stripped 8 bases from V and 2 bases from J, with 13 bases between. Germline V gene lookup returns CDR1 GTSNPN and CDR2 SVGIG (reference sequence). The CDR3 has 12 residues. CDR3 in amino acids: CAGGEAAYEQYF. The CDR3 DNA reads as TGTGCCGGAGGCGAAGCGGCCTACGAGCAGTACTTC.

V gene TRBV6-1 combines with J gene TRBJ2-7; D is possibly TRBD1 (5 bases). Germline lookup yields CDR1 MNHNS and CDR2 SASEGT. V gave up 5 bases and J gave up 7 bases, with 9 bases separating them. There are 11 residues in the CDR3. CDR3 sequence reads: CASSPRVEQYF. Here the CDR3 DNA reads TGTGCCAGCAGTCCCAGGGTGGAGCAGTACTTC.

The chain is built from TRBV29-1 and TRBJ2-2; D is unclear. This CDR3 region has 12 residues. The V and J ends lost 1 base and 7 bases respectively, with 7 bases between them. Looked up from germline, CDR1 is SQVTM and CDR2 is ANQGSEA. The CDR3 loop reads CSVEARDGELFF. For the CDR3, the DNA is TGCAGCGTTGAAGCCAGAGACGGGGAGCTGTTTTTT.

The gene calls are TRBV6-6 and TRBJ1-1; TRBD1 is a possible D gene (5 bases). Germline values: CDR1 MNHNY, CDR2 SVGAGI (reference sequence). Trimming left V 2 bases short and J 0 bases short, with 13 bases between. This CDR3 contains 16 residues. Here the CDR3 DNA reads TGTGCCAGCAGTTACGGGGCAGGGATACTGAACACTGAAGCTTTCTTT. It specifies CASSYGAGILNTEAFF.

The chain is built from TRBV19 and TRBJ2-7; the match to TRBD2 covers 10 bases. J was trimmed by 4 bases and V by 4 bases; bases with no gene match: 7. Germline CDR1 and CDR2: LNHDA and SQIVND (reference sequence). The CDR3 consists of 15 residues. CDR3: CASSRASGGTYEQYF. The CDR3 region has the DNA TGTGCCAGTAGTAGGGCTAGCGGGGGTACGTACGAGCAGTACTTC.

The chain uses TRBV1 and TRBJ1-1. TRBV1 is listed as a pseudogene. This CDR3 region has 17 residues. CDR3 in DNA: TGCACCAGCAGCCAAGATCATTCGGAGGGGGAGGAAGCTGAAGCTTTCTTT. It codes for CTSSQDHSEGEEAEAFF.